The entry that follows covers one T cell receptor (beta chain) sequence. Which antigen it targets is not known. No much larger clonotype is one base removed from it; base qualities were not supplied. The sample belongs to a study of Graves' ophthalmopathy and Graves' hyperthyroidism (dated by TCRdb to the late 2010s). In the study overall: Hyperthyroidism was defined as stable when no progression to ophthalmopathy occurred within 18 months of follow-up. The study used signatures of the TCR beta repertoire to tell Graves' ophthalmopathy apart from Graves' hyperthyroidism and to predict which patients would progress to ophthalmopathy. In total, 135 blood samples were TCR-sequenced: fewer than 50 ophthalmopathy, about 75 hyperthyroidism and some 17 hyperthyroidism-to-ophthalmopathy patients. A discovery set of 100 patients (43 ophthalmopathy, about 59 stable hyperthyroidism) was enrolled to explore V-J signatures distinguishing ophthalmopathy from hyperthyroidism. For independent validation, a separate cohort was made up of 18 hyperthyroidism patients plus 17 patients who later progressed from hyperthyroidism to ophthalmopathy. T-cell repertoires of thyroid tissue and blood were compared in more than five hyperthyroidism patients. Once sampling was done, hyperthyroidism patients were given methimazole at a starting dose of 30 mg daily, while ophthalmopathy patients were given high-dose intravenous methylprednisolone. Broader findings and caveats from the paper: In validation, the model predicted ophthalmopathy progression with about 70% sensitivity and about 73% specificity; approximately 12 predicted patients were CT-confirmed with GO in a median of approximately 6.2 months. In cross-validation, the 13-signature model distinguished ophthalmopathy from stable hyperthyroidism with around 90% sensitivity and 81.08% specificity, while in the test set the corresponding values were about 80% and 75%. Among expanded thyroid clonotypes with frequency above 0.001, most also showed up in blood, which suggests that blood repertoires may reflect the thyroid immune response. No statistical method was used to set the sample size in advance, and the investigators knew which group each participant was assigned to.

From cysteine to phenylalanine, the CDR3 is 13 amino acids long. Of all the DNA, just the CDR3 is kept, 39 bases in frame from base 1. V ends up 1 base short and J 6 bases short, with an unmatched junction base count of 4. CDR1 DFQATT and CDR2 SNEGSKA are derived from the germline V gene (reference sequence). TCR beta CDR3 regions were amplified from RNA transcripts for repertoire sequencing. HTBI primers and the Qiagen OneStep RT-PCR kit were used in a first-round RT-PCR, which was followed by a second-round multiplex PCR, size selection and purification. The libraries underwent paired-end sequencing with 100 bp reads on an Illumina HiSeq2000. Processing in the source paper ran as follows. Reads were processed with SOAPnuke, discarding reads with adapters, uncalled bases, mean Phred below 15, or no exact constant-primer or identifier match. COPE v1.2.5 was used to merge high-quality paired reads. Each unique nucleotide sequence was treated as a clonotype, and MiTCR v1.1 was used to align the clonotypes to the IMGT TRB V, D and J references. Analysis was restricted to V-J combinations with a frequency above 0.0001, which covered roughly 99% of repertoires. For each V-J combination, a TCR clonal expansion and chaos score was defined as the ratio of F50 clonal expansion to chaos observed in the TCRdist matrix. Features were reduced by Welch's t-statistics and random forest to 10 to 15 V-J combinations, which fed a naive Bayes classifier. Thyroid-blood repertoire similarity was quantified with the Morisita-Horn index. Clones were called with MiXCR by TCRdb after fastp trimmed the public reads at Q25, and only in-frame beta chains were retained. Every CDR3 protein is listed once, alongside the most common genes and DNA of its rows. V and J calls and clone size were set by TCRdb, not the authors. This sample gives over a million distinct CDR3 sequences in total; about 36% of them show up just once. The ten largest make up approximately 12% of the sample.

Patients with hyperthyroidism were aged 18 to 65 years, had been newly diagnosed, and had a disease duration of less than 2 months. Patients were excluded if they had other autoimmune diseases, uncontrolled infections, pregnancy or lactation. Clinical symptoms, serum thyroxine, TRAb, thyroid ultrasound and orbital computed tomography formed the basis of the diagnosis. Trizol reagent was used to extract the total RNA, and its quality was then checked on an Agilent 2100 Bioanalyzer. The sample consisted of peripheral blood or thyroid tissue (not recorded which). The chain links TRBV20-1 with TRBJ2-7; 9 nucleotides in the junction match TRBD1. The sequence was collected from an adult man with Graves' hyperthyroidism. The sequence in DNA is TGCAGTGCTAGAGGGGAACAGGGGGCCGAGCAGTACTTC. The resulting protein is CSARGEQGAEQYF.